The 7 T cell receptor beta chains in this list originate from one sample, sequenced in a study of cytotoxic CD8 clonotypes in ibrutinib-treated CLL. Assay used: immunoSEQ multiplex PCR; TCRdb lists only in-frame clones, some missing. The sample lists some 310,000 clones, about 80% seen once, with roughly 7% in the top ten. The source was PBMCs, collected before ibrutinib treatment. Receptors were obtained from a human donor with chronic lymphocytic leukemia.

The gene calls are TRBV25-1 and TRBJ2-5; possibly TRBD2 for D (6 bases). V was clipped by 2 bases and J by 5 bases, with 12 bases between them. The CDR3 is made up of 14 amino acids. The germline V gene has CDR1 MGHDK and CDR2 SYGVNS. CDR3 sequence (DNA): TGTGCCAGCAGTGAAGACCTAGGGAGGGAGACCCAGTACTTC. It specifies CASSEDLGRETQYF.

This clone was recorded at least ten times. The gene calls are TRBV7-9 and TRBJ1-1; D gene unclear. The CDR3 contains 15 residues. V lost 1 base and J 9 bases, leaving 18 bases between the germline ends. Germline values: CDR1 SEHNR, CDR2 FQNEAQ (reference sequence). Here the CDR3 reads CASSLVSRLPAQAFF. CDR3 bases: TGTGCCAGCAGCTTAGTTAGCAGACTACCGGCACAAGCTTTCTTT. Based on the CDR3 plus reference TRBV7-9 and TRBJ1-1, the full variable domain is DTGVSQNPRHKITKRGQNVTFRCDPISEHNRLYWYRQTLGQGPEFLTYFQNEAQLEKSRLLSDRFSAERPKGSFSTLEIQRTEQGDSAMYLCASSLVSRLPAQAFFGQGTRLTVV.

V usage is TRBV2 and J usage is TRBJ2-2; 9 bases line up with TRBD1. The J segment lost 5 bases and the V segment lost 8 bases, leaving 9 bases of the junction unmatched. This CDR3 region has 15 residues. Germline CDR1 and CDR2: SNHLY and FYNNEI. The CDR3 nucleotides are TGTGCCAGCTGCCGGGACAGGGCGGGTACCGGGGAGCTGTTTTTT. This codes for CASCRDRAGTGELFF.

This sequence joins TRBV27 and TRBJ2-7, with 9 nucleotides matching TRBD2. The CDR3 is made up of 18 amino acids. CDR1 MNHEY and CDR2 SMNVEV come from the germline V gene (reference sequence). After removal of 6 bases from V and 4 bases from J, the junction contained 19 bases not matched to a gene. The CDR3 loop reads CASSRITLSSGNRYEQYF. For the CDR3, the DNA is TGTGCCAGCAGCCGGATTACCCTTTCTAGCGGGAATCGGTACGAGCAGTACTTC.

This clone is a singleton in its sample. The same CDR3 also results from other DNA sequences found in this sample. The genes are TRBV9 and TRBJ2-3, with D perhaps given as TRBD1 or TRBD2 (5 bases each). Trimming took off 0 bases at V and 6 bases at J, with 14 bases between the two ends. CDR1 and CDR2 (germline): SGDLS, YYNGEE. This CDR3 is built from 15 residues. CDR3 sequence (DNA): TGTGCCAGCAGCGTAGACCCGGGGCCTGCGGATACGCAGTATTTT. It codes for CASSVDPGPADTQYF.

This chain uses TRBV7-2 with TRBJ2-7; TRBD2 might be the D (6 bases). V was shortened by 5 bases and J by 1 base, with 12 bases between the two germline ends. The germline V gene has CDR1 SGHTA and CDR2 FQGNSA. This CDR3 has 14 residues. For the CDR3, the DNA is TGTGCCAGCAGCATCCGGGACTCTTCCTACGAGCAGTACTTC. This translates into CASSIRDSSYEQYF.

The chain has TRBV7-6 and TRBJ2-7; the D gene is possibly TRBD1 (5 bases). Germline V lookup: CDR1 SGHVS, CDR2 FNYEAQ. V gave up 1 base and J gave up 2 bases, with 6 bases separating them. This CDR3 has 13 residues. The CDR3 is CASSLGRAYEQYF. The CDR3 DNA reads as TGTGCCAGCAGCTTAGGCAGGGCCTACGAGCAGTACTTC.